These 16 T cell receptor beta chains were sequenced from one sample in a study of T cell repertoires in cytomegalovirus infection. TCRdb ran MiXCR on the reads and lists one entry per CDR3 protein. The table has approximately 280,000 distinct CDR3 sequences, under 25% seen once. What these receptors recognize is not known. The sample consisted of cultured PBMCs, taken from culture after CMV antigen stimulation. The receptors stem from a human donor in good health (CMV status not recorded). Some clones in this sample may be carry-over from other donors' samples.

The chain carries TRBV30 and TRBJ1-1; unclear D gene. The CDR3 runs to 15 residues. Germline V gives CDR1 GTSNPN, CDR2 SVGIG (reference sequence). V was trimmed by 4 bases and J by 8 bases, leaving 23 bases between them. The CDR3, as DNA: TGTGCCTGGACGTATCCTGGTCTCCGAACGGACGAAGCTTTCTTT. It is translated as CAWTYPGLRTDEAFF.

This clonotype showed up many times. The DNA of the CDR3 is TGTGCCAGCAGCCCACCTGGGACTCGGGATGAGCAGTTCTTC. Translation: CASSPPGTRDEQFF. J is TRBJ2-1 and V is TRBV7-8; D may be TRBD2 (6 bases). With 5 bases removed from V and 8 bases from J, the gap between germline ends came to 16 bases. CDR1 is SGHVS, CDR2 FQNEAQ, per germline. The CDR3 sequence is 14 residues long.

The V gene is TRBV19, the J gene TRBJ1-1, with 8 bases matching TRBD1. Germline V gives CDR1 LNHDA, CDR2 SQIVND (reference sequence). With V trimmed by 6 bases and J by 6 bases, 6 bases remained unmatched. The CDR3 runs to 13 residues. The chain's CDR3 is CASSRTGRSEAFF. CDR3 nucleotide sequence: TGTGCCAGTAGCAGGACAGGGCGGTCTGAAGCTTTCTTT.

The chain employs TRBV20-1 and TRBJ2-1; D is possibly TRBD1 or TRBD2 (5 bases each). Germline CDR1 and CDR2: DFQATT and SNEGSKA (reference sequence). V gave up 5 bases and J gave up 7 bases, with 21 bases separating them. The length of the CDR3 is 15 residues. The DNA of the CDR3 is TGCAGTGCTTCTTTGGGGCGGGTCTCCCTGAATGAGCAGTTCTTC. This encodes CSASLGRVSLNEQFF.

The V and J genes are TRBV29-1 and TRBJ2-2; D is undetermined. The CDR3 spans 12 residues. The germline gives CDR1 SQVTM, CDR2 ANQGSEA. V was shortened by 4 bases and J by 5 bases, with 8 bases between the two germline ends. CDR3 sequence: CSVAIGTGELFF. In DNA form, the CDR3 reads TGCAGCGTTGCCATCGGTACCGGGGAGCTGTTTTTT.

This clonotype has at least ten counts. V is TRBV19 and J is TRBJ1-2; a weak D match, TRBD1 (5 bases). The CDR3 totals 15 residues. Trimming removed 6 bases at V and 4 bases at J, with 18 bases between. Germline V gives CDR1 LNHDA, CDR2 SQIVND (reference sequence). The CDR3 reads CASSFRDGPLYGYTF. The CDR3 DNA is TGTGCCAGTAGCTTCCGGGACGGCCCACTCTATGGCTACACCTTC.

This clonotype was found a few times. The rearrangement links TRBV23-1 to TRBJ2-2; 8 bases are a match to TRBD2. TRBV23-1 is annotated as an ORF whose role is uncertain. The V and J ends lost 7 bases and 6 bases, in that order; junction bases with no gene match: 10. The CDR3 has 15 amino acids. The CDR3 sequence: CASMDRAGRAGELFF. DNA for the CDR3: TGCGCCAGCATGGATCGGGCCGGGAGGGCCGGGGAGCTGTTTTTT.

This chain links TRBV20-1 with TRBJ2-5, with TRBD2 matching 10 bases. Germline-derived CDR1 and CDR2 are DFQATT and SNEGSKA (reference sequence). Losses at the gene ends were 6 bases for V and 1 base for J; bases not matched to a gene: 8. This CDR3 is 15 amino acids long. CDR3 in amino acids: CSACPASGSQETQYF. Written as DNA, the CDR3 is TGCAGTGCCTGCCCGGCTAGCGGGAGCCAAGAGACCCAGTACTTC.

This clonotype has at least ten counts. V gene TRBV6-2 or TRBV6-3 combines with J gene TRBJ2-7; 7 nucleotides match TRBD1. Trimming took 6 bases from V and 3 from J; bases not matched to a gene: 11. Germline V gene sequence: CDR1 MNHEY, CDR2 SVGEGT. The CDR3 is 15 amino acids. Written as DNA, the CDR3 is TGTGCCAGCAGCCAGGGGGACAGTGCCCTCTACGAGCAGTACTTC. It yields the protein CASSQGDSALYEQYF.

Points on this clonotype: A much larger clone differs from this one at a single base, so this may be a read error. The chain joins TRBV7-8 to TRBJ2-7; TRBD2 aligns across 12 bases. Germline V gene lookup returns CDR1 SGHVS and CDR2 FQNEAQ. V lost 10 bases to trimming and J lost 6 bases; unmatched junction nucleotides: 10. CDR3 length: 14 amino acids. The CDR3 is CANKTSGSRGEQYF. For the CDR3, the DNA is TGTGCCAACAAGACTAGCGGGAGTAGGGGCGAGCAGTACTTC.

The chain carries TRBV28 and TRBJ2-5, with TRBD1 identical over 7 bases. Trimming cost V 6 bases and J 3 bases; bases outside gene matches: 10. CDR1 is MDHEN and CDR2 is SYDVKM in the germline V gene. The CDR3 covers 15 residues. CDR3 sequence (DNA): TGTGCCAGCAGCAGCACAGGGGCCCTTGAAGAGACCCAGTACTTC. This gives the protein CASSSTGALEETQYF.

This clonotype was detected only a few times. The rearrangement uses TRBV28 and TRBJ1-2; TRBD1 matches 11 bases. The CDR3 is made up of 15 amino acids. The germline V gene encodes CDR1 MDHEN and CDR2 SYDVKM. V lost 2 bases, J lost 7 bases, and 6 bases stayed unmatched. In DNA, the CDR3 is TGTGCCAGCAGTTTACCCGACGGGACAGGGGGTGGCTACACCTTC. Translated, it gives CASSLPDGTGGGYTF.

This chain links TRBV19 with TRBJ1-3; D is possibly TRBD1 (5 bases). The V gene's germline CDR1 is LNHDA and CDR2 SQIVND (reference sequence). This CDR3 has 15 amino acids. V gave up 4 bases and J gave up 1 base, with 11 bases separating them. The CDR3 loop reads CASSKGRYSGNTIYF. In DNA form, the CDR3 reads TGTGCCAGTAGTAAGGGGAGGTATTCTGGAAACACCATATATTTT.

This clonotype was observed a handful of times. CDR3 in DNA: TGTGCCAGCAGTTACGGACGGTCCAATCAGCCCCAGCATTTT. Encoded protein: CASSYGRSNQPQHF. The rearrangement links TRBV6-2 or TRBV6-3 to TRBJ1-5; D not certain. The CDR3 sequence is 14 residues long. Deletions cut 2 bases from V and 3 bases from J, with 8 bases between. The germline V gene has CDR1 MNHEY and CDR2 SVGEGT.

This clonotype was observed a handful of times. J is TRBJ1-2 and V is TRBV14; D remains ambiguous. The germline V and J ends were trimmed by 2 bases and 4 bases, with 14 bases remaining between them. This CDR3 has 15 amino acids. Germline V gene data show CDR1 as SGHDN and CDR2 as FVKESK. The CDR3 DNA sequence: TGTGCCAGCAGCCAAACCGGACGTTCTTTCTATGGCTACACCTTC. Protein product: CASSQTGRSFYGYTF.

The rearrangement links TRBV4-1 to TRBJ2-3; D may be TRBD1 (5 bases). V gave up 0 bases and J gave up 4 bases, with 14 bases separating them. The CDR3 is 16 residues long. CDR1 and CDR2 from the germline V gene are MGHRA and YSYEKL. For the CDR3, the DNA is TGCGCCAGCAGCCAAGACGTCCTTCTAGGGGCAGATACGCAGTATTTT. It yields the protein CASSQDVLLGADTQYF.